The 21 T cell receptor beta chains presented below share a single source sample, sequenced in a study of siplizumab effects on memory and regulatory T cells. Profiled with immunoSEQ multiplex PCR; TCRdb holds only in-frame clones, not every one. Of about 99,000 clones in the sample, 93% were seen once. What was sequenced was Tregs sorted from blood. All receptors come from a human donor in good health.

The chain uses TRBV7-8 and TRBJ2-5; unclear D gene. CDR1 SGHVS and CDR2 FQNEAQ come from the germline V gene. Trimming removed 1 base at V and 0 bases at J, with 15 bases between. The CDR3 extends over 17 amino acids. CDR3 DNA: TGTGCCAGCAGCTTAGTCGGACGGAAAATGTACCAAGAGACCCAGTACTTC. This encodes CASSLVGRKMYQETQYF.

This clone came up once. This chain connects TRBV11-3 to TRBJ1-4; 8 bases fit TRBD1. From germline, CDR1 is SGHNT and CDR2 YENEEA. Germline trimming cut 5 bases from V and 8 bases from J; bases unmatched to any gene: 7. The CDR3 totals 14 residues. The CDR3 protein is CASSPDRGREKLFF. The CDR3 DNA sequence: TGTGCCAGCAGCCCCGACAGGGGACGCGAAAAACTGTTTTTT.

The chain uses TRBV18 and TRBJ2-1; D gene unclear. Trimming stripped 6 bases from V and 8 bases from J, with 11 bases between. The CDR3 is 12 amino acids. The V gene's germline CDR1 is KGHSH and CDR2 LQKENI. The CDR3 coding sequence is TGTGCCAGCTCTCCTTCTAGGGATGAGCAGTTCTTC. This gives the protein CASSPSRDEQFF.

The J gene is TRBJ2-4, the V gene TRBV27; D unresolved. CDR3 length: 14 amino acids. Trimming pared 9 bases from V and 2 bases from J, leaving 14 bases between. CDR1 is MNHEY and CDR2 is SMNVEV in the germline V gene (reference sequence). The CDR3 DNA reads TGTGCCAGTTCGTATCTGGGTCCCAAAAACATTCAGTACTTC. Its protein is CASSYLGPKNIQYF.

The chain combines TRBV4-1 with TRBJ2-1, with 9 bases matching TRBD1. CDR3 length: 14 amino acids. Germline lookup yields CDR1 MGHRA and CDR2 YSYEKL. After removal of 4 bases from V and 7 bases from J, the junction contained 5 bases not matched to a gene. In DNA, the CDR3 is TGCGCCAGCAGCCGCCTGGGACAGGGAAATGAGCAGTTCTTC. It yields the protein CASSRLGQGNEQFF.

The chain combines TRBV4-1 with TRBJ2-7; D gene unclear. The CDR3 is 14 residues long. V lost 1 base and J lost 3, with 10 bases in between. Germline CDR1 reads MGHRA; CDR2 reads YSYEKL. In DNA form, the CDR3 reads TGCGCCAGCAGCCAAGGTCCCATTAGCTACGAGCAGTACTTC. Encoded protein: CASSQGPISYEQYF.

This chain uses TRBV18 with TRBJ1-3, with 7 bases fitting TRBD1. Germline-derived CDR1 and CDR2 are KGHSH and LQKENI. This CDR3 contains 15 residues. V shed 7 bases, J shed 0 bases, and the junction held 6 bases outside the gene matches. Written as DNA, the CDR3 is TGTGCCAGCTTACCGACAGGGCGCTCTGGAAACACCATATATTTT. This translates into CASLPTGRSGNTIYF.

V is TRBV7-9 and J is TRBJ2-6; D is ambiguous. The V end was cut by 3 bases, the J end by 1 base, with 7 bases between. CDR1 and CDR2 from the germline V gene are SEHNR and FQNEAQ (reference sequence). This CDR3 is built from 15 residues. DNA of the CDR3: TGTGCCAGCAGCTTGGGTCCTTCTGGGGCCAACGTCCTGACTTTC. Its translation: CASSLGPSGANVLTF.

In its sample, this clone was seen a few times. V and J are TRBV7-3 and TRBJ1-1; weak D call: TRBD1 (5 bases). The V and J ends lost 2 bases and 3 bases respectively, with 16 bases between them. The CDR3 consists of 16 residues. Per the germline V gene, CDR1 is SGHTA and CDR2 is FQGTGA. DNA of the CDR3: TGTGCCAGCAGCTTAGCGGGGCCCTTAGGGTACACTGAAGCTTTCTTT. Its protein product is CASSLAGPLGYTEAFF.

The rearrangement joins TRBV18 to TRBJ2-3; TRBD2 matches at 10 bases. Germline trimming cut 3 bases from V and 4 bases from J; bases unmatched to any gene: 10. From germline, CDR1 is KGHSH and CDR2 LQKENI. The CDR3 has 17 amino acids. CDR3 sequence (DNA): TGTGCCAGCTCACCCAACGGAGCGGGGGGGATTCCAGATACGCAGTATTTT. Residues: CASSPNGAGGIPDTQYF.

The rearrangement links TRBV2 to TRBJ2-7; D uncertain. Germline V gives CDR1 SNHLY, CDR2 FYNNEI. The CDR3 extends over 12 amino acids. V lost 10 bases, J lost 3 bases, and 13 bases lay in between. The CDR3 DNA is TGTGCCACCTCGGGCCCAGTCTACGAGCAGTACTTC. This sequence encodes CATSGPVYEQYF.

V and J are TRBV30 and TRBJ2-1; D unresolved. The V end lost 6 bases, the J end lost 0 bases, and 12 bases lay between the germline ends. The germline V gene encodes CDR1 GTSNPN and CDR2 SVGIG (reference sequence). CDR3 length: 14 residues. Here the CDR3 DNA reads TGTGCCTGCTTACCTATTAACTCCTACAATGAGCAGTTCTTC. Its protein product is CACLPINSYNEQFF.

The chain couples TRBV11-3 to TRBJ2-6; D call uncertain. From germline, CDR1 is SGHNT and CDR2 YENEEA. CDR3 size: 12 residues. The V end was cut by 7 bases, the J end by 16 bases, with 17 bases between. Here the CDR3 reads CASTSLLGPLTF. DNA for the CDR3: TGTGCCAGCACCTCCCTATTAGGTCCTCTGACTTTC. Full variable domain (remainder filled in from reference TRBV11-3 and TRBJ2-6): EAGVVQSPRYKIIEKKQPVAFWCNPISGHNTLYWYLQNLGQGPELLIRYENEEAVDDSQLPKDRFSAERLKGVDSTLKIQPAELGDSAVYLCASTSLLGPLTFGAGSRLTVL.

The genes are TRBV15 and TRBJ1-4, with unresolved D. The germline V gene has CDR1 LNHNV and CDR2 YYDKDF (reference sequence). The CDR3 has 16 residues. Trimming removed 4 bases at V and 7 bases at J, with 19 bases between. CDR3 bases: TGTGCCACCAGCATATCGCCTACGGGGTCAGGTGAAAAACTGTTTTTT. Translating gives CATSISPTGSGEKLFF. The whole variable domain, filled in from reference TRBV15 and TRBJ1-4, reads DAMVIQNPRYQVTQFGKPVTLSCSQTLNHNVMYWYQQKSSQAPKLLFHYYDKDFNNEADTPDNFQSRRPNTSFCFLDIRSPGLGDTAMYLCATSISPTGSGEKLFFGSGTQLSVL.

This chain uses TRBV7-6 with TRBJ2-7; a weak D match, TRBD1 (5 bases). Germline values: CDR1 SGHVS, CDR2 FNYEAQ. The length of the CDR3 is 13 residues. Trimming took 1 base from V and 4 from J, leaving 8 bases between them. The CDR3 DNA is TGTGCCAGCAGCTTAGGCAGGGCTTACGAGCAGTACTTC. This translates into CASSLGRAYEQYF.

The chain recombines TRBV19 with TRBJ2-7, with D possibly TRBD2 on 5 matching bases. The germline V gene encodes CDR1 LNHDA and CDR2 SQIVND (reference sequence). V gave up 8 bases and J gave up 0 bases, with 8 bases separating them. The length of the CDR3 is 12 residues. CDR3 coding DNA: TGTGCCAGTTCCCGGGGCTCCTACGAGCAGTACTTC. It translates to CASSRGSYEQYF.

The rearrangement uses TRBV7-9 and TRBJ1-6; D is possibly TRBD1 (6 bases). Germline CDR1 is SEHNR and CDR2 is FQNEAQ (reference sequence). Trimming left V 5 bases short and J 3 bases short, with 17 bases between. The CDR3 is made up of 17 amino acids. CDR3 sequence: CASSAILQGLYNSPLHF. CDR3 in DNA: TGTGCCAGCAGCGCAATCTTACAGGGACTCTATAATTCACCCCTCCACTTT. The whole variable domain, filled in from reference TRBV7-9 and TRBJ1-6, reads DTGVSQNPRHKITKRGQNVTFRCDPISEHNRLYWYRQTLGQGPEFLTYFQNEAQLEKSRLLSDRFSAERPKGSFSTLEIQRTEQGDSAMYLCASSAILQGLYNSPLHFGNGTRLTVT.

The chain is built from TRBV5-1 and TRBJ1-1, with D possibly matching TRBD1 (6 bases). CDR3 length: 14 residues. Germline CDR1 SGHRS, CDR2 YFSETQ. Trimming pared 1 base from V and 5 bases from J, leaving 12 bases between. Written as DNA, the CDR3 is TGCGCCAGCAGCTTGTATTCAGGGGCTACTGAAGCTTTCTTT. It translates to CASSLYSGATEAFF.

Concerning this clone: A junction end diverges from the germline sequence, so it may reflect a read error. The rearrangement joins TRBV7-6 to TRBJ2-5; 12 bases align to TRBD2. The length of the CDR3 is 14 residues. The germline gives CDR1 SGHVS, CDR2 FNYEAQ. The CDR3 spells CASSLAGGQETQYF. The CDR3 region has the DNA TGTGCCAGCAGCCTAGCGGGGGGGCAAGAGACCCAGTACTTC. Looking up the rest from reference TRBV7-6 and TRBJ2-5 gives the full variable domain: GAGVSQSPRYKVTKRGQDVALRCDPISGHVSLYWYRQALGQGPEFLTYFNYEAQQDKSGLPNDRFSAERPEGSISTLTIQRTEQRDSAMYRCASSLAGGQETQYFGPGTRLLVL.

V gene TRBV5-1 combines with J gene TRBJ2-3; D is perhaps TRBD2 (5 bases). CDR3 size: 18 residues. Germline lookup yields CDR1 SGHRS and CDR2 YFSETQ. V gave up 1 base and J gave up 2 bases, with 20 bases separating them. The CDR3 region is CASSLLRAGTWNTDTQYF. The CDR3 DNA is TGCGCCAGCAGCTTGTTGAGGGCAGGAACCTGGAACACAGATACGCAGTATTTT.

The CDR3: CASSAAPLTDTQYF. CDR3 DNA: TGTGCCAGCAGCGCCGCACCACTCACAGATACGCAGTATTTT. The chain recombines TRBV9 with TRBJ2-3; D gene uncertain. This CDR3 contains 14 residues. Germline CDR1 is SGDLS and CDR2 is YYNGEE. V gave up 3 bases and J gave up 2 bases, with 10 bases separating them.